The clone carrying this TCR beta chain was detected only once. Its matching antigen is unknown. The source of the sample is a study of PD-1 blockade in mismatch repair-deficient tumors. Study-wide results and limits: Tumor-resident clones, often absent from pretreatment blood, expanded after pembrolizumab and then contracted.

CDR3 length: 15 residues. Germline V lookup: CDR1 MNHEY, CDR2 SMNVEV (reference sequence). V was clipped by 3 bases and J by 4 bases; unmatched bases: 5. Libraries were prepared by immunoSEQ multiplex PCR; TCRdb keeps only in-frame clonotypes and omits some of them. The sample lists 100,000 to 150,000 clones, around nine tenths seen once, with approximately 10% in the top ten. The rearrangement joins TRBV27 to TRBJ2-7; 11 bases agree with TRBD2. The sample in question was peripheral blood, obtained 70 to 73 weeks after starting pembrolizumab. This clonotype originated in an adult with mismatch repair-deficient cancer. The DNA for the CDR3 is TGTGCCAGCAGTTTTTCTAGCGGGGGGATTTACGAGCAGTACTTC. Its protein is CASSFSSGGIYEQYF.